Shown below are 15 T cell receptor beta chains from a single sample sequenced in a study of T cells after somatic rescue of genetic block. Clones were read by immunoSEQ multiplex PCR, and TCRdb kept only the in-frame ones, dropping some. The repertoire holds around 50,000 clones, with 90% to 97% as singletons. Sequencing input: peripheral blood mononuclear cells (PBMCs). Every receptor here comes from a child under two years old.

The chain joins TRBV27 to TRBJ2-2; 7 bases are shared with TRBD1. Trimming at V came to 7 bases and at J to 2 bases, leaving 13 bases not matched to a gene. CDR1 and CDR2 (germline): MNHEY, SMNVEV (reference sequence). This CDR3 has 17 residues. The CDR3 nucleotides read TGTGCCAGCACCGTACCCCGACAGGGAGAAAACACCGGGGAGCTGTTTTTT. This sequence encodes CASTVPRQGENTGELFF.

V is TRBV6-5 and J is TRBJ1-6; D is undetermined. The CDR3 has 15 residues. Germline V gene sequence: CDR1 MNHEY, CDR2 SVGAGI. Trimming shortened V by 0 bases and J by 7 bases, and 10 bases separated the two germline ends. This CDR3 reads CASSYSISLNSPLHF. In nucleotides, the CDR3 is TGTGCCAGCAGTTACTCGATCTCCTTAAATTCACCCCTCCACTTT.

The chain uses TRBV2 and TRBJ2-1; 9 nucleotides align to TRBD2. Trimming cost V 8 bases and J 5 bases; bases outside gene matches: 4. The CDR3 has 13 amino acids. Germline CDR1 SNHLY, CDR2 FYNNEI. The CDR3 DNA reads as TGTGCCAGCGGGCTAGCGGGACACAATGAGCAGTTCTTC. Translated: CASGLAGHNEQFF. Full variable domain (missing parts from reference TRBV2 and TRBJ2-1): EPEVTQTPSHQVTQMGQEVILRCVPISNHLYFYWYRQILGQKVEFLVSFYNNEISEKSEIFDDQFSVERPDGSNFTLKIRSTKLEDSAMYFCASGLAGHNEQFFGPGTRLTVL.

The J gene is TRBJ2-7, the V gene TRBV4-1; TRBD2 aligns across 7 bases. The CDR3 contains 15 residues. From germline, CDR1 is MGHRA and CDR2 YSYEKL. With 1 base clipped from V and 5 bases from J, the junction kept 8 bases outside the gene matches. The CDR3 reads CASSQVGRLWDEQYF. The CDR3 region has the DNA TGCGCCAGCAGCCAAGTCGGGAGGCTTTGGGACGAGCAGTACTTC.

The V and J genes are TRBV19 and TRBJ2-1; 9 positions agree with TRBD2. The trim removed 5 bases at V and 1 base at J, leaving 3 bases unmatched. The CDR3 is made up of 15 amino acids. From germline, CDR1 is LNHDA and CDR2 SQIVND (reference sequence). For the CDR3, the DNA is TGTGCCAGTAGTGCTAGCGGGGCGTCCTACAATGAGCAGTTCTTC. Its translation is CASSASGASYNEQFF.

This clone was detected only a few times. This chain joins TRBV10-3 and TRBJ2-2, with 12 nucleotides matching TRBD1. CDR1 ENHRY and CDR2 SYGVKD come from the germline V gene. V dropped 6 bases and J dropped 5; count of bases not matched to a gene: 13. The CDR3 length is 18 residues. The CDR3 DNA sequence: TGTGCCATCAGAAAGGGACAGGGGGCGCGTCAAAAAACCGGGGAGCTGTTTTTT. Its protein is CAIRKGQGARQKTGELFF.

The chain links TRBV27 to TRBJ1-2, with TRBD1 matching 7 bases. Germline V lookup: CDR1 MNHEY, CDR2 SMNVEV (reference sequence). This CDR3 comprises 13 residues. Trimming at V came to 6 bases and at J to 2 bases, leaving 3 bases not matched to a gene. CDR3 DNA: TGTGCCAGCAGCCGACAGGGCAACTATGGCTACACCTTC. It translates to CASSRQGNYGYTF.

The genes are TRBV5-1 and TRBJ2-6; 11 nucleotides match TRBD2. Germline CDR1 is SGHRS and CDR2 is YFSETQ. V shed 2 bases and J 0 bases; nucleotides not matched to a gene: 1. CDR3 length equals 17 residues. The CDR3 DNA reads TGCGCCAGCAGCTTAACTAGCGGGAGCTCTGGGGCCAACGTCCTGACTTTC. Encoded protein: CASSLTSGSSGANVLTF.

This chain connects TRBV28 to TRBJ2-1, with D uncertain. This CDR3 is 14 amino acids long. The germline V gene has CDR1 MDHEN and CDR2 SYDVKM. The V end lost 6 bases, the J end lost 2 bases, and 11 bases lay between the germline ends. CDR3 sequence: CASRRLRTYNEQFF. CDR3 DNA: TGTGCCAGCAGGCGGCTACGAACCTACAATGAGCAGTTCTTC.

This chain connects TRBV7-2 to TRBJ1-5; possibly TRBD1 for D (5 bases). V was cut by 1 base and J by 6 bases, with 16 bases left in between. Germline assignment: CDR1 SGHTA and CDR2 FQGNSA. The CDR3 length is 16 residues. CDR3: CASSLVVGQGGQPQHF. As DNA, the CDR3 is TGTGCCAGCAGCTTAGTCGTGGGGCAGGGTGGTCAGCCCCAGCATTTT.

The chain combines TRBV5-1 with TRBJ1-1; maybe TRBD1 (5 bases). Germline CDR1 reads SGHRS; CDR2 reads YFSETQ. The germline V and J ends were trimmed by 0 bases and 4 bases, with 10 bases remaining between them. CDR3 length equals 14 residues. CDR3 DNA: TGCGCCAGCAGCTTGGCCGGGGGTATCACTGAAGCTTTCTTT. Translation gives CASSLAGGITEAFF.

The chain is built from TRBV7-2 and TRBJ2-7; TRBD2 matches at 12 bases. CDR3 length equals 16 residues. Germline V gene lookup returns CDR1 SGHTA and CDR2 FQGNSA. Losses at the gene ends were 5 bases for V and 5 bases for J; bases not matched to a gene: 10. In DNA form, the CDR3 reads TGTGCCAGCAGCCCGCGGCTAGCGGGAGGGCCGGACGAGCAGTACTTC. It is translated as CASSPRLAGGPDEQYF.

The J gene is TRBJ2-3, the V gene TRBV6-1, with TRBD2 matching 7 bases. Germline CDR1 reads MNHNS; CDR2 reads SASEGT. V shed 8 bases, J shed 1 base, and the junction held 0 bases outside the gene matches. The CDR3 is 12 amino acids. This chain's CDR3 is CASAGGTDTQYF. In nucleotides, the CDR3 is TGTGCCAGCGCGGGAGGCACAGATACGCAGTATTTT.

The chain links TRBV2 to TRBJ1-5; D might be TRBD1 (5 bases). V was trimmed by 5 bases and J by 4 bases, leaving 9 bases between them. Germline values: CDR1 SNHLY, CDR2 FYNNEI. This CDR3 has 13 amino acids. The CDR3 DNA reads TGTGCCAGCAGTTGGGGCCTAAATCAGCCCCAGCATTTT. Its protein is CASSWGLNQPQHF.

Only a few counts were recorded for this clone. The chain couples TRBV7-6 to TRBJ1-1; D is uncertain. Trimming took 5 bases from V and 0 from J, leaving 16 bases between them. The V gene's germline CDR1 is SGHVS and CDR2 FNYEAQ. The CDR3 is made up of 16 amino acids. The CDR3 loop is CASSPGFLGMNTEAFF. Here the CDR3 DNA reads TGTGCCAGCAGCCCGGGGTTCTTGGGCATGAACACTGAAGCTTTCTTT.